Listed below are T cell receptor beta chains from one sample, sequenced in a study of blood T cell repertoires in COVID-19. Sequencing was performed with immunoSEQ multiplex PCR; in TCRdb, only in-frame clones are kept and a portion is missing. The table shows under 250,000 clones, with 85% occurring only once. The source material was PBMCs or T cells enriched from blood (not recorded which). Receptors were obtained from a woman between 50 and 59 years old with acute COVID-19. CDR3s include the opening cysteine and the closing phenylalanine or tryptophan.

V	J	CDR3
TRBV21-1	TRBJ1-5	CASSKRGGTGGSNQPQHF
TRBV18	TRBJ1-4	CASSPLDTTNEKLFF
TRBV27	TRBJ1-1	CASSLWDRNTEAFF
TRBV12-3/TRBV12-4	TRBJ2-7	CASSFQGVYEQYF
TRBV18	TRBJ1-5	CASSPTGNNQPQHF
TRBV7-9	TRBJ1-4	CASSFGQGEKLFF
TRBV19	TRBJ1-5	CASSIALQPQHF
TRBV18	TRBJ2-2	CASSPRTLHGGELFF
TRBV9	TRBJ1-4	CASSSRTGSNEKLFF
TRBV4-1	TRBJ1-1	CASSQEGALNTEAFF
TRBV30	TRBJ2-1	CAWSGLSGLEGSYNEQFF
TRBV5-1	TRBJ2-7	CASRFLSSGVAYEQYF
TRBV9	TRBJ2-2	CASSVYEGVGTGELFF
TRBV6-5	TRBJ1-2	CASKQRAQLYGYTF
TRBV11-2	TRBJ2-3	CASSFAAGGFSTDTQYF
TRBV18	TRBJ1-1	CASSLERGNTEAFF
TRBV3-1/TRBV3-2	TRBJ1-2	CASSQGGAPGYTF
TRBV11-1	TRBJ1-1	CASSQGDRVTEAFF
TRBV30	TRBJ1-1	CAWRQGRGNTEAFF
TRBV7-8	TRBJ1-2	CASSLDGGGYGYTF
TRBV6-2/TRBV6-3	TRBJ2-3	CASSYGSRVPDTQYF
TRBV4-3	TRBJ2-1	CASSQDGGGAYNEQFF
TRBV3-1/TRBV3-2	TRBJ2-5	CASSRQGFQETQYF
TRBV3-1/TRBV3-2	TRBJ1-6	CASSQGGGNNSPLHF